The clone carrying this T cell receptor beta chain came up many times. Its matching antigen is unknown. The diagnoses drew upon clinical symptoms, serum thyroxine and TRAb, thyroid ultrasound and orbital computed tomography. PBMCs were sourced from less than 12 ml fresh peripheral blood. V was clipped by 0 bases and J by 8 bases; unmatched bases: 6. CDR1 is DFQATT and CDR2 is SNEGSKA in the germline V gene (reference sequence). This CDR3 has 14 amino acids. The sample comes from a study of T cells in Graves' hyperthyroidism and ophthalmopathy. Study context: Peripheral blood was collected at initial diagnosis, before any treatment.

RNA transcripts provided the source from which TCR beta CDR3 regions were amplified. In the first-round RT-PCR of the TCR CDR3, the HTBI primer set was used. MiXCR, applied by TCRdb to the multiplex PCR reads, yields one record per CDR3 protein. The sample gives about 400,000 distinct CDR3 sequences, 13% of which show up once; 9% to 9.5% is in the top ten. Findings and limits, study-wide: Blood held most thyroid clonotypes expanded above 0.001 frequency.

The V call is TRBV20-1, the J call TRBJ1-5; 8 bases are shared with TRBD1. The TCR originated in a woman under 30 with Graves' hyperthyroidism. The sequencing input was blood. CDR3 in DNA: TGCAGTGCTAGAGATGAGACAGGGGCAGAGCCCCAGCATTTT. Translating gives CSARDETGAEPQHF.